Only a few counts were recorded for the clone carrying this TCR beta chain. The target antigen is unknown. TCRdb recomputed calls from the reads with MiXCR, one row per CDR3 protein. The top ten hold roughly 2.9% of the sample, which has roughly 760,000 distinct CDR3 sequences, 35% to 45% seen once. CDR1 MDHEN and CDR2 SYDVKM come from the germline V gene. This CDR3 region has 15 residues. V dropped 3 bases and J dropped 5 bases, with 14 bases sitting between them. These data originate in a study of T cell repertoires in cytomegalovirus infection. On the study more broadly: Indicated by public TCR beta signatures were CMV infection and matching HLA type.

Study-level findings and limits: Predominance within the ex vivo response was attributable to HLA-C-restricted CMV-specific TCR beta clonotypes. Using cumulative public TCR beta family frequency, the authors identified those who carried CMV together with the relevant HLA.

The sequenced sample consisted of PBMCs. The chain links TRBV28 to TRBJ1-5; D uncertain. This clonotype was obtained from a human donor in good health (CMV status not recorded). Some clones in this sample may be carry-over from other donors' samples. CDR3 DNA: TGTGCCAGCAGTTTGACTAGTTTGAAGCATCAGCCCCAGCATTTT. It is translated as CASSLTSLKHQPQHF. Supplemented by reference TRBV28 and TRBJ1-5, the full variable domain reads DVKVTQSSRYLVKRTGEKVFLECVQDMDHENMFWYRQDPGLGLRLIYFSYDVKMKEKGDIPEGYSVSREKKERFSLILESASTNQTSMYLCASSLTSLKHQPQHFGDGTRLSIL.